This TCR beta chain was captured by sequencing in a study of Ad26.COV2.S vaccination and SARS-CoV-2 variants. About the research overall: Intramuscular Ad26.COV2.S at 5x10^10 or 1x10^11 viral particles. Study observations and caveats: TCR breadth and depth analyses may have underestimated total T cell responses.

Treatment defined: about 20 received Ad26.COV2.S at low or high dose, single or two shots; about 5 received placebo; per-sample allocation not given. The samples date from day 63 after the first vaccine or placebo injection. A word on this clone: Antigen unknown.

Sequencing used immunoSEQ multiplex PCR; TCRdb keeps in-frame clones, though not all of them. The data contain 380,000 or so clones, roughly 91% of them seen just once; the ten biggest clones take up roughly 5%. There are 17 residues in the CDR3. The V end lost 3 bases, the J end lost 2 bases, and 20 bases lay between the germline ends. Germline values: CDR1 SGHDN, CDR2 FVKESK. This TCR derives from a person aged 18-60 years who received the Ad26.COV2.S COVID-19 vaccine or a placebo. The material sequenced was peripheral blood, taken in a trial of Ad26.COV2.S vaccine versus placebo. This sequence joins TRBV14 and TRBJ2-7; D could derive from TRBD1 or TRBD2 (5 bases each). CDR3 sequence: CASSHGSGTSGTYEQYF. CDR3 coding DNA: TGTGCCAGCAGCCACGGTTCCGGGACCTCAGGGACCTACGAGCAGTACTTC. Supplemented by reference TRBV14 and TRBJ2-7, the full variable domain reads EAGVTQFPSHSVIEKGQTVTLRCDPISGHDNLYWYRRVMGKEIKFLLHFVKESKQDESGMPNNRFLAERTGGTYSTLKVQPAELEDSGVYFCASSHGSGTSGTYEQYFGPGTRLTVT.